What follows are 21 T cell receptor delta chains derived from one specimen sequenced in a study of γδ T cells in repeated Plasmodium falciparum infection. Flow sorting of PBMC yielded separate Vgamma9/Vdelta2+ and Vdelta2-negative gammadelta T cell populations for bulk repertoire analysis. TCRdb reprocessed the multiplex PCR reads through CATT. The sample contains approximately 53,000 delta-chain clones, over 1.5% of which appear only once. Sequenced: gamma-delta T cells from blood. Receptors originate from a pool of human donors (malaria-infected and uninfected, not separated).

In its sample, this clone was seen a few times. The TCRdb record carries a much larger clone's protein, which differs from this DNA's translation at residue 16; a read error is the likely cause, and the protein listed here is the DNA translation. The J gene is TRDJ1, the V gene TRDV1; weak D call: TRDD3 (6 bases). The CDR3 length is 23 residues. V lost 0 bases and J lost 4, with 36 bases in between. CDR1 is TSWWSYY and CDR2 is QGS in the germline V gene. CDR3: CALGELDSSYGWWAKLGFDKLIF. In nucleotides, the CDR3 is TGTGCTCTTGGGGAACTAGACAGTAGCTACGGATGGTGGGCGAAACTGGGCTTCGATAAACTCATCTTT.

The sample holds a few counts of this clone. This DNA's translation differs at residue 17 from TCRdb's protein, which comes from a much larger clone; a read error is likely, and the protein shown is translated from the DNA. The chain joins TRDV1 to TRDJ1; 11 bases are a match to TRDD3. The J gene was missing in TCRdb and was found by matching the end of the DNA to germline. The CDR3 spans 23 residues. The J segment lost 3 bases and the V segment lost 1 base, leaving 25 bases of the junction unmatched. Per germline, CDR1 TSWWSYY and CDR2 QGS. CDR3 protein: CALGEPQSFPPNWGIALADKLIF. The CDR3 DNA follows: TGTGCTCTTGGGGAACCGCAATCCTTCCCTCCAAACTGGGGGATAGCCCTCGCCGATAAACTCATCTTT.

Worth noting for this clone: TCRdb pairs this DNA with a much larger clone's protein that differs at residue 14, likely a read error; the protein shown was translated from the DNA. V and J are TRDV1 and TRDJ1, with D unresolved. The CDR3 spans 17 residues. CDR1 and CDR2 (germline): TSWWSYY, QGS. This chain's CDR3 is CALGEGTRSPSSDRLIF. Here the CDR3 DNA reads TGTGCTCTTGGGGAAGGAACAAGGAGCCCGTCCTCCGATAGACTCATCTTT.

This clone has only a few counts. TCRdb shows a much larger clone's protein in place of this DNA's translation, and the two differ at residue 15, likely through a read error; the protein shown is translated from the DNA. The chain links TRDV3 to TRDJ1; 9 bases are shared with TRDD2. TCRdb records no J gene; here it was assigned by comparing the DNA to germline. V dropped 0 bases and J dropped 6; count of bases not matched to a gene: 35. Germline CDR1 reads TVYSNPD; CDR2 reads GDNSRS (reference sequence). The CDR3 has 23 amino acids. The CDR3 region has the DNA TGTGCCTTTAGGGGAGCCCTTCCTACGGATTGGTTTACTGGGGAATACGATGAAAATAAACTCATCTTT. Amino acid sequence: CAFRGALPTDWFTGEYDENKLIF.

Concerning this clone: A far larger clone is one nucleotide away, so this likely arose from a read error. Other DNA sequences in this specimen translate into the identical CDR3. This chain uses TRDV1 with TRDJ1; 8 nucleotides match TRDD3. The J gene, left out of TCRdb, was set here by checking the DNA against germline. CDR1 is TSWWSYY, CDR2 QGS, per germline. This CDR3 contains 22 residues. The CDR3 sequence: CALGGSTAGIRGGLRYTDKLIF. In DNA, the CDR3 is TGCGCTCTTGGGGGATCTACGGCCGGGATAAGGGGGGGTCTCCGGTACACCGATAAACTCATCTTT.

With respect to this clone: A far more abundant clone sits one base away, making this likely a read error. This specimen includes other DNA sequences encoding the same CDR3. In DNA form, the CDR3 reads TGTGCTCTTGGGGAACCCCTCCTAAGTGGGATTTACGATGAGACAGCACAACTCTTCTTT. Translated: CALGEPLLSGIYDETAQLFF. The V call is TRDV1, the J call TRDJ2; D may correspond to TRDD2 or TRDD3 (5 bases each). Trimming left V 1 base short and J 4 bases short, with 25 bases between. CDR1 and CDR2 from the germline V gene are TSWWSYY and QGS. The CDR3 totals 20 residues.

This clone was detected many times. The translation of this DNA and the TCRdb protein of a much larger clone differ at residue 12, probably owing to a read error; the protein shown here is translated from the DNA. This chain links TRDV1 with TRDJ1; 10 positions match TRDD3. The junction had 22 bases not matched to a gene; V was cut back by 5 bases and J by 1 base. The CDR3 sequence is 21 residues long. Looked up from germline, CDR1 is TSWWSYY and CDR2 is QGS. CDR3 protein: CALGKASAYWGMPIFTDKLIF. The CDR3 DNA reads as TGTGCTCTTGGGAAGGCCTCTGCGTACTGGGGGATGCCCATCTTCACCGATAAACTCATCTTT.

This clone was detected ten times or more. A far larger clone differs by one base, so this is likely a read error. The sample carries other DNA sequences with the same CDR3. J gene calling gave no result, while the V gene is TRDV1; the table's D call, TRDD3, was not checked against the DNA. The CDR3 consists of 17 residues. CDR1 is TSWWSYY and CDR2 is QGS in the germline V gene. The DNA for the CDR3 is TGTGCTCTTGGGGAACTAACGATGGGGGATGGGACCGATAAGCTCATCTTT. As protein: CALGELTMGDGTDKLIF.

At least ten counts were recorded for this clone. This likely reflects a read error, since a far larger clone is one base away. This sample also contains other DNA sequences that code for the same CDR3. The chain is built from TRDV2 and TRDJ2; 10 nucleotides line up with TRDD3. Per the germline V gene, CDR1 is GEAIGNYY and CDR2 is EKD. The CDR3 contains 16 residues. V shed 0 bases and J 8 bases; nucleotides not matched to a gene: 8. The CDR3 DNA sequence: TGTGCCTGTGACACCGGGGGGATACGAGGGACGGCACAACTCTTCTTT. This codes for CACDTGGIRGTAQLFF.

This clone was counted ten times or more. A single base is all that separates this from a far larger clone, so a read error is likely. Other DNA sequences in the same sample also yield this CDR3. As DNA, the CDR3 is TGTGCTCTTGGGATTCTTCTGGGGGCCTTTCCTAGGACTGGGGGATTTGGAAGCACCGATAAACTCATCTTT. Protein sequence: CALGILLGAFPRTGGFGSTDKLIF. The V and J genes are TRDV1 and TRDJ1; 10 bases match TRDD3. The length of the CDR3 is 24 residues. Germline CDR1 reads TSWWSYY; CDR2 reads QGS. V trimming: 5 bases; J trimming: 1 base; junction bases outside the gene matches: 31.

This clone appeared a few times. A read error is likely here: a far larger clone is one base away. Other DNA sequences from this sample encode an identical CDR3 as well. CDR3 protein: CALGAGVRKAPSNTDKLIF. Written as DNA, the CDR3 is TGTGCTCTCGGGGCCGGGGTACGTAAAGCCCCGTCTAACACCGATAAACTCATCTTT. This chain connects TRDV1 to TRDJ1; no firm D call. This CDR3 is built from 19 residues. The V gene's germline CDR1 is TSWWSYY and CDR2 QGS.

This clone showed up just a few times. TCRdb's protein for this DNA is that of a much larger clone and differs from the translation at residue 10, likely a read error; the protein shown is the DNA translation. The sample carries other DNA sequences with the same CDR3. The rearrangement joins TRDV1 to TRDJ1; D unresolved. This CDR3 has 22 amino acids. Germline V lookup: CDR1 TSWWSYY, CDR2 QGS. Trimming removed 4 bases from V and 2 bases from J, with 35 bases in between. Here the CDR3 reads CALGGLPFPGRRPTKKTDKLIF. In DNA, the CDR3 is TGTGCTCTTGGGGGCCTCCCCTTTCCCGGAAGGCGACCCACGAAGAAGACCGATAAACTCATCTTT.

This clone was seen only a few times. This DNA's translation differs at residue 13 from TCRdb's protein, which comes from a much larger clone; a read error is likely, and the protein shown is translated from the DNA. The V gene is TRDV1, the J gene TRDJ2; possible D gene TRDD3, 6 bases. TCRdb records no J gene; here it was assigned by comparing the DNA to germline. Trimming took 4 bases from V and 13 from J, leaving 34 bases between them. This CDR3 has 19 residues. CDR1 and CDR2 from the germline V gene are TSWWSYY and QGS. The CDR3 DNA reads as TGTGCTCTTGGGGCCCCTCGGGGGCGATGGGGGCTATTGATATTCCCACTCTTCTTT. It specifies CALGAPRGRWGLLIFPLFF.

This clone was found a few times. The protein that TCRdb holds for this DNA derives from a much larger clone and differs from the translated DNA at residue 13, which likely indicates a read error; the protein shown here is translated from the DNA. The chain couples TRDV1 to TRDJ1, with 10 bases lining up with TRDD3. Here the J gene came from matching the DNA to germline, since TCRdb omits it. With V trimmed by 4 bases and J by 2 bases, 19 bases remained unmatched. Germline lookup yields CDR1 TSWWSYY and CDR2 QGS. The CDR3 extends over 20 amino acids. In nucleotides, the CDR3 is TGTGCTCTTGGGGCCGCCTTCGGCTGGTGGGGGATACAGGGGACCGATAAACTCATCTTT. It codes for CALGAAFGWWGIQGTDKLIF.

Concerning this clone: The TCRdb protein, from a much larger clone, departs from this DNA's translation at residue 18, likely by read error; the protein shown derives from the DNA. The chain joins TRDV1 to TRDJ1; TRDD3 matches 9 bases. TCRdb does not report a J gene; here it was assigned by matching the DNA to germline references. CDR3 length: 21 residues. Looked up from germline, CDR1 is TSWWSYY and CDR2 is QGS. The CDR3 loop reads CALGERDYTAALGEYTDRLIF. CDR3 in DNA: TGTGCTCTTGGGGAACGCGATTACACGGCAGCACTGGGGGAGTACACCGATAGACTCATCTTT.

On this clone itself: The protein that TCRdb holds for this DNA derives from a much larger clone and differs from the translated DNA at residue 13, which likely indicates a read error; the protein shown here is translated from the DNA. The V and J genes are TRDV1 and TRDJ1; 7 bases fit TRDD3. TCRdb gives no J gene; it was assigned here by matching the DNA to germline. The germline CDR1 and CDR2 sequences are TSWWSYY and QGS. The CDR3 consists of 19 residues. Trimming cost V 4 bases and J 5 bases; bases outside gene matches: 22. The CDR3 sequence is CALGVHVGGGGPSRDKLIF. CDR3 bases: TGTGCTCTTGGGGTCCATGTAGGGGGTGGGGGACCCAGCAGGGATAAACTCATCTTT.

This clone has a count of ten or more. The protein TCRdb lists belongs to a much larger clone and differs from this DNA's translation at residue 16, which points to a read error; the protein shown is made from the DNA. TRDV2 is the V gene, and the J gene was not called; the D call TRDD3 from the table was never checked on the DNA. Germline V gene sequence: CDR1 GEAIGNYY, CDR2 EKD. This CDR3 region has 18 residues. This chain's CDR3 is CACDTAGSSSWDTRQTFF. The CDR3 nucleotides are TGTGCCTGTGACACCGCTGGGAGTTCTTCCTGGGACACCCGACAGACGTTTTTC.

This clone was recorded many times. The mismatch at residue 14 between this DNA's translation and the TCRdb protein of a much larger clone likely reflects a read error; the protein shown is translated from the DNA. V and J are TRDV2 and TRDJ1, with TRDD3 matching over 11 bases. Here the J gene came from matching the DNA to germline, since TCRdb omits it. Germline CDR1 is GEAIGNYY and CDR2 is EKD. CDR3 size: 17 residues. The CDR3 DNA follows: TGTGCCTGCGGACTGGGGGATATTTTTGGGTCCGCCGATGAACTCATCTTT. It yields the protein CACGLGDIFGSADELIF.

Turning to this clone: The protein given by TCRdb reflects a much larger clone and differs at residue 11 from this DNA's translation, likely from a read error; the protein shown is the DNA's translation. The chain recombines TRDV1 with TRDJ1, with 9 bases aligning to TRDD2. TCRdb records no J gene; here it was assigned by comparing the DNA to germline. The CDR3 totals 21 residues. Germline V gives CDR1 TSWWSYY, CDR2 QGS. V lost 4 bases and J lost 5; bases outside the gene matches: 26. The CDR3 sequence: CALGAHDLPTSWGAQTDKLIF. The CDR3 region has the DNA TGTGCTCTTGGGGCACACGACCTTCCTACGTCCTGGGGGGCTCAGACTGATAAACTCATCTTT.

For this clone: A single base is all that separates this from a far larger clone, so a read error is likely. This sample also contains other DNA sequences that code for the same CDR3. There is no J gene call, but TRDV1 is given as the V gene; the D call TRDD3 from the table was never checked on the DNA. This CDR3 contains 20 residues. Germline CDR1 TSWWSYY, CDR2 QGS. CDR3 bases: TGTGCTCTTGGGGCCGCCTTCGGCTGGTGGGGGATACGGGGGACCGATAAGCTCATCTTT. Translating gives CALGAAFGWWGIRGTDKLIF.

Regarding this clone: The protein recorded in TCRdb matches a much larger clone and deviates from this DNA's translation at residue 4, suggesting a read error; the protein here is obtained by translating the DNA. The genes are TRDV2 and TRDJ1, with 13 bases matching TRDD3. TCRdb gives no J gene; it was assigned here by matching the DNA to germline. This CDR3 is built from 21 residues. With 5 bases clipped from V and 2 bases from J, the junction kept 22 bases outside the gene matches. Germline CDR1 and CDR2: GEAIGNYY and EKD. CDR3 protein: CACGQRGATGGYGYSTDKLIF. CDR3 coding DNA: TGTGCCTGTGGTCAACGGGGGGCTACTGGGGGATACGGGTACTCTACCGATAAACTCATCTTT.